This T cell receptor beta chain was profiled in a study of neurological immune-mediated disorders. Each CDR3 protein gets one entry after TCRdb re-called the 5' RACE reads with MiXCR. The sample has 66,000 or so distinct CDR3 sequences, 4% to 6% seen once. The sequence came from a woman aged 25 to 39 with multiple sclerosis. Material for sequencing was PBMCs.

The CDR3 region has the DNA TGTGCCAGCAGTGATAGTGGATGGACGAACGTCCACGAGCAGTACTTC. Translating gives CASSDSGWTNVHEQYF. The J gene is TRBJ2-7, the V gene TRBV2; D gene uncertain. V dropped 3 bases and J dropped 5 bases, with 20 bases sitting between them. Germline loops: CDR1 SNHLY, CDR2 FYNNEI. This CDR3 spans 16 amino acids.